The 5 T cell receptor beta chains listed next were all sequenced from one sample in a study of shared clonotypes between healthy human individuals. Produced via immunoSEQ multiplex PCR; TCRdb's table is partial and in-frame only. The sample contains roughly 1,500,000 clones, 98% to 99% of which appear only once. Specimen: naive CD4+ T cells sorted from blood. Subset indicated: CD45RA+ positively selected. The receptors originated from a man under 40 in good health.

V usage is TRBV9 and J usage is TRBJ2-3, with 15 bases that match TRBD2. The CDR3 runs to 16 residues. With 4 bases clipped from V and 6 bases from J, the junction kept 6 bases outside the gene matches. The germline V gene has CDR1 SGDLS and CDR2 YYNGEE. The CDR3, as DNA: TGTGCCAGCAGCCCGCGGGGGACTAGCGGGAGGGATACGCAGTATTTT. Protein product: CASSPRGTSGRDTQYF.

Here the CDR3 DNA reads TGTGCCAGCTCACCAGCTAGCGGGGACAATGAGCAGTTCTTC. This codes for CASSPASGDNEQFF. The chain carries TRBV18 and TRBJ2-1; TRBD2 aligns across 9 bases. V was pared by 2 bases and J by 5 bases, with 1 base of the junction left unmatched. Germline V lookup: CDR1 KGHSH, CDR2 LQKENI. The CDR3 loop spans 14 amino acids.

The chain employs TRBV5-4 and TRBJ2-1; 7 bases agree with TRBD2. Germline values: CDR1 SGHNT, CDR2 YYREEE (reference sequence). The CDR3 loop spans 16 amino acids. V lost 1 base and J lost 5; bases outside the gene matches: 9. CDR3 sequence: CASSLPGRAEDNEQFF. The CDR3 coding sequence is TGTGCCAGCAGCTTGCCTGGGAGGGCCGAGGACAATGAGCAGTTCTTC.

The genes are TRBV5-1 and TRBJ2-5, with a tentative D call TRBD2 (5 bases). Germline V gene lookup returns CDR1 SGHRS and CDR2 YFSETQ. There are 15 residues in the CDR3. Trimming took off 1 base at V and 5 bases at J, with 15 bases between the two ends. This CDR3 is CASSLISGREETQYF. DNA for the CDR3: TGCGCCAGCAGCTTGATCTCGGGAAGGGAGGAGACCCAGTACTTC.

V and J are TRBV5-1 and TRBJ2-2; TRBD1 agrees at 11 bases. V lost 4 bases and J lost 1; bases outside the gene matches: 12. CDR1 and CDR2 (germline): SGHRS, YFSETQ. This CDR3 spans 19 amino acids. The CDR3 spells CASSKGQGAPLGNTGELFF. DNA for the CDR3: TGCGCCAGCAGCAAAGGACAGGGGGCCCCCCTGGGGAACACCGGGGAGCTGTTTTTT.